This entry is about one T cell receptor beta chain. This entry is derived from a study of blood T cell repertoires in COVID-19. Overall study: Researchers got acute and convalescent COVID-19 samples from the United States, Italy and Spain. PBMCs, B-cell-depleted T cells, or T cells provided the cDNA or gDNA that made up the material.

The J segment lost 2 bases and the V segment lost 5 bases, leaving 8 bases of the junction unmatched. Per germline, CDR1 LNHDA and CDR2 SQIVND (reference sequence). CDR3 length equals 15 residues. Per the authors' pipeline: Estimation of nucleated cell counts relied on the amplification of reference gene primers. Profiled with immunoSEQ multiplex PCR; TCRdb holds only in-frame clones, not every one. That table gives V, J and clone size, and the DNA gave D and trimming. In the table there are fewer than 300,000 clones, roughly 83% of which are singletons. Sequenced sample: peripheral blood. The chain is built from TRBV19 and TRBJ1-2, with 7 bases matching TRBD1. This clonotype was sampled from a woman aged 70-85 years with active or convalescent COVID-19. CDR3 sequence reads: CASSPRQGLNYGYTF. In DNA, the CDR3 is TGTGCCAGTAGTCCTCGACAGGGATTGAACTATGGCTACACCTTC.